These T cell receptor beta chains were read from a single sample in a study of T cell changes during pregnancy in multiple sclerosis. Profiling relied on immunoSEQ multiplex PCR, and the TCRdb table lists in-frame clones only, not all of them. The sample has fewer than 80,000 clones; roughly 90% are singletons. The sample here was peripheral blood, taken in the first trimester of pregnancy. The origin of the receptors is a female donor in good health, enrolled as a control in a pregnancy study. Both conserved end residues are part of each CDR3. Each record gives: J gene, D gene, clone size, V gene, CDR3 DNA, CDR3 protein. The D gene is left open where the match is weak. Size values are once, few and many counts, or a class for expanded clones, and some rows have none.

j_call: TRBJ1-4; d_call: -; clone_size: few; v_call: TRBV9; cdr3_nt: TGTGCCAGCAGCGTGTCGCACCAGGGGAATAGTGAAAAACTGTTTTTT; cdr3_aa: CASSVSHQGNSEKLFF
j_call: TRBJ2-7; d_call: -; clone_size: -; v_call: TRBV7-2; cdr3_nt: TGTGCCAGCAGCCCCGATACAGGGTCAGCAGCCTACGAGCAGTACTTC; cdr3_aa: CASSPDTGSAAYEQYF
j_call: TRBJ2-2; d_call: TRBD2; clone_size: -; v_call: TRBV19; cdr3_nt: TGTGCCAGCGTACAGTATGGGCTAGCGGGAATGGACGGGGAGCTGTTTTTT; cdr3_aa: CASVQYGLAGMDGELFF
j_call: TRBJ2-5; d_call: -; clone_size: few; v_call: TRBV5-6; cdr3_nt: TGTGCCAGCAGCTTGGGCCCGGGAACCCAGTACTTC; cdr3_aa: CASSLGPGTQYF
j_call: TRBJ2-7; d_call: TRBD1; clone_size: -; v_call: TRBV15; cdr3_nt: TGTGCCACCAGCAGATCGGGACAGGGTTTCTACGAGCAGTACTTC; cdr3_aa: CATSRSGQGFYEQYF
j_call: TRBJ2-3; d_call: TRBD2; clone_size: -; v_call: TRBV10-3; cdr3_nt: TGTGCCATCAGTAGCGGGGGGGCTAGCACAGATACGCAGTATTTT; cdr3_aa: CAISSGGASTDTQYF
j_call: TRBJ2-1; d_call: -; clone_size: -; v_call: TRBV6-5; cdr3_nt: TGTGCCAGCAGTTACTCGGCAGGGCGGGGTGAGCAGTTCTTC; cdr3_aa: CASSYSAGRGEQFF
j_call: TRBJ2-1; d_call: -; clone_size: -; v_call: TRBV11-3; cdr3_nt: TGTGCCAGCAGCTTTCGTCAGGCCCACAATGAGCAGTTCTTC; cdr3_aa: CASSFRQAHNEQFF
j_call: TRBJ2-5; d_call: -; clone_size: -; v_call: TRBV15; cdr3_nt: TGTGCCACCAGCAGCACAGGGACATTGACCCAGTACTTC; cdr3_aa: CATSSTGTLTQYF
j_call: TRBJ1-1; d_call: -; clone_size: -; v_call: TRBV27; cdr3_nt: TGTGCCAGCAGTTTACCAGGGGAGAACACTGAAGCTTTCTTT; cdr3_aa: CASSLPGENTEAFF
j_call: TRBJ2-1; d_call: -; clone_size: -; v_call: TRBV4-2; cdr3_nt: TGTGCCAGCAGCCAAGGTACCTACAATGAGCAGTTCTTC; cdr3_aa: CASSQGTYNEQFF
j_call: TRBJ2-5; d_call: TRBD2; clone_size: -; v_call: TRBV14; cdr3_nt: TGTGCCAGCAGCCACCCAACCGGCGGGGGGTTCCAAGAGACCCAGTACTTC; cdr3_aa: CASSHPTGGGFQETQYF
j_call: TRBJ1-2; d_call: -; clone_size: -; v_call: TRBV28; cdr3_nt: TGTGCCAGCAGTTTTGAGGCAGATAACTATGGCTACACCTTC; cdr3_aa: CASSFEADNYGYTF
j_call: TRBJ2-3; d_call: -; clone_size: -; v_call: TRBV5-8; cdr3_nt: TGTGCCAGCAGTCCTGGAATCGGCGGCGGTCCAGATACGCAGTATTTT; cdr3_aa: CASSPGIGGGPDTQYF
j_call: TRBJ2-6; d_call: -; clone_size: -; v_call: TRBV5-1; cdr3_nt: TGCGCCAGCAGCCCGCAGGGGTCCGGGGCCAACGTCCTGACTTTC; cdr3_aa: CASSPQGSGANVLTF
j_call: TRBJ2-7; d_call: TRBD2; clone_size: -; v_call: TRBV5-1; cdr3_nt: TGCGCCAGCAGCCTGGCCCAGCGGGAGCCCTACGAGCAGTACTTC; cdr3_aa: CASSLAQREPYEQYF
j_call: TRBJ2-7; d_call: -; clone_size: -; v_call: TRBV30; cdr3_nt: TGTGCCTTCGTAGAATCCTACGAGCAGTACTTC; cdr3_aa: CAFVESYEQYF
j_call: TRBJ1-5; d_call: -; clone_size: once; v_call: TRBV27; cdr3_nt: TGTGCCAGCAGTTTCGTTATGAGCAATCAGCCCCAGCATTTT; cdr3_aa: CASSFVMSNQPQHF
j_call: TRBJ1-3; d_call: -; clone_size: -; v_call: TRBV11-2; cdr3_nt: TGTGCCAGCAGCCAAGACCCGGGATCTGGAAACACCATATATTTT; cdr3_aa: CASSQDPGSGNTIYF
j_call: TRBJ2-7; d_call: TRBD1; clone_size: -; v_call: TRBV6-1; cdr3_nt: TGTGCCAGCAGTGAAGCTAGGGGGCCCTACGAGCAGTACTTC; cdr3_aa: CASSEARGPYEQYF
j_call: TRBJ2-1; d_call: -; clone_size: -; v_call: TRBV30; cdr3_nt: TGTGCCTGGAGTCCCCCGCCTAGCGCGTCCTACAATGAGCAGTTCTTC; cdr3_aa: CAWSPPPSASYNEQFF
j_call: TRBJ2-5; d_call: TRBD2; clone_size: once; v_call: TRBV5-4; cdr3_nt: TGTGCCAGCAGCTCTGTAGCGGGGGGAGAGACCCAGTACTTC; cdr3_aa: CASSSVAGGETQYF
j_call: TRBJ1-2; d_call: -; clone_size: -; v_call: TRBV28; cdr3_nt: TGTGCCAGCAGTCCCATTCCCTTCAGGGGCGGCTACACCTTC; cdr3_aa: CASSPIPFRGGYTF
j_call: TRBJ2-1; d_call: -; clone_size: -; v_call: TRBV7-2; cdr3_nt: TGTGCCAGCAGCTCAGCGGGCCTATTCAATGAGCAGTTCTTC; cdr3_aa: CASSSAGLFNEQFF
j_call: TRBJ1-1; d_call: -; clone_size: -; v_call: TRBV29-1; cdr3_nt: TGCAGCGTTGGAACGAGGGCTGAAGCTTTCTTT; cdr3_aa: CSVGTRAEAFF
j_call: TRBJ1-3; d_call: TRBD1; clone_size: -; v_call: TRBV6-6; cdr3_nt: TGTGCCAGCAGCCCAACAGGGGCTTGGGGAAACACCATATATTTT; cdr3_aa: CASSPTGAWGNTIYF
j_call: TRBJ2-1; d_call: TRBD1; clone_size: -; v_call: TRBV5-1; cdr3_nt: TGCGCCAGCAGCTCGCCGGGACAGGGGTACAATGAGCAGTTCTTC; cdr3_aa: CASSSPGQGYNEQFF
j_call: TRBJ2-7; d_call: -; clone_size: -; v_call: TRBV19; cdr3_nt: TGTGCCAGTAGTCCACAGGGGCGACTAGGCTACGAGCAGTACTTC; cdr3_aa: CASSPQGRLGYEQYF
j_call: TRBJ2-7; d_call: -; clone_size: -; v_call: TRBV5-1; cdr3_nt: TGCGCCAGCAGCTTGGAGGGCGGGCCTAGCTCCTACGAGCAGTACTTC; cdr3_aa: CASSLEGGPSSYEQYF
j_call: TRBJ2-1; d_call: -; clone_size: -; v_call: TRBV9; cdr3_nt: TGTGCCAGCAGCGTAGTAGGGGTTGGAAATGAGCAGTTCTTC; cdr3_aa: CASSVVGVGNEQFF
j_call: TRBJ1-5; d_call: -; clone_size: once; v_call: TRBV7-2; cdr3_nt: TGTGCCAGCAGCTTAGGGGAGACGGCCTGGGCTCAGCCCCAGCATTTT; cdr3_aa: CASSLGETAWAQPQHF
j_call: TRBJ1-6; d_call: -; clone_size: -; v_call: TRBV27; cdr3_nt: TGTGCCAGCAGTCTCGACAGGCGCCGGTCACCCCTCCACTTT; cdr3_aa: CASSLDRRRSPLHF
j_call: TRBJ2-1; d_call: -; clone_size: -; v_call: TRBV7-9; cdr3_nt: TGTGCCAGCAGCCCCCTGGGGCAGGGATACAATGAGCAGTTCTTC; cdr3_aa: CASSPLGQGYNEQFF
j_call: TRBJ2-1; d_call: -; clone_size: once; v_call: TRBV6-5; cdr3_nt: TGTGCCAGCAGCCGCACCCCGGGACAATTAAATGAGCAGTTCTTC; cdr3_aa: CASSRTPGQLNEQFF
j_call: TRBJ2-1; d_call: TRBD1; clone_size: -; v_call: TRBV5-1; cdr3_nt: TGCGCCAGCAGCCCGGTGGGACAGGGTTACAATGAGCAGTTCTTC; cdr3_aa: CASSPVGQGYNEQFF
j_call: TRBJ1-2; d_call: TRBD1; clone_size: -; v_call: TRBV6-5; cdr3_nt: TGTGCCAGCAGACCCCTCAGACAGGGGAACTATGGCTACACCTTC; cdr3_aa: CASRPLRQGNYGYTF